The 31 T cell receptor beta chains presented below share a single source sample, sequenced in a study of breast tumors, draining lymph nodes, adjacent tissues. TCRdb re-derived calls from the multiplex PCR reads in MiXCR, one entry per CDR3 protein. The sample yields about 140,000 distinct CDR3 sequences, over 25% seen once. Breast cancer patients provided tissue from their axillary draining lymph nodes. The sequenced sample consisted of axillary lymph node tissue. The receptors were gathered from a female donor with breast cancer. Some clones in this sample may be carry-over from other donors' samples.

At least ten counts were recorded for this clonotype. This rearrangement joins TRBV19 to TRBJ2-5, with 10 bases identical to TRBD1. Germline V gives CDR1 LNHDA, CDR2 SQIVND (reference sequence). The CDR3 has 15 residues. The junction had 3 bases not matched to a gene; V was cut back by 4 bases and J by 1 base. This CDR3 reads CASSRTGGFQETQYF. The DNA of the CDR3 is TGTGCCAGTAGTAGGACAGGGGGTTTCCAAGAGACCCAGTACTTC.

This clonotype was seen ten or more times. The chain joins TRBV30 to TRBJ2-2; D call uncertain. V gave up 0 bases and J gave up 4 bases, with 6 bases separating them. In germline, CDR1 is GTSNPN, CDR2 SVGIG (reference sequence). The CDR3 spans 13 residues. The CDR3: CAWSVSPTGELFF. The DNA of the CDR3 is TGTGCCTGGAGTGTTTCGCCCACCGGGGAGCTGTTTTTT. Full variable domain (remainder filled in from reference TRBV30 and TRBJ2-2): SQTIHQWPATLVQPVGSPLSLECTVEGTSNPNLYWYRQAAGRGLQLLFYSVGIGQISSEVPQNLSASRPQDRQFILSSKKLLLSDSGFYLCAWSVSPTGELFFGEGSRLTVL.

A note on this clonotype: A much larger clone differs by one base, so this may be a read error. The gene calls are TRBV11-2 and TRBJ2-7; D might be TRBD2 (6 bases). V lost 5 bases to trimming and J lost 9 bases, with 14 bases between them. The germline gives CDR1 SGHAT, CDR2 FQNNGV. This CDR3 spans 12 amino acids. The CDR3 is CASSLERGAQYV. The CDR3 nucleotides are TGTGCCAGCAGCCTCGAGCGCGGGGCGCAGTACGTC.

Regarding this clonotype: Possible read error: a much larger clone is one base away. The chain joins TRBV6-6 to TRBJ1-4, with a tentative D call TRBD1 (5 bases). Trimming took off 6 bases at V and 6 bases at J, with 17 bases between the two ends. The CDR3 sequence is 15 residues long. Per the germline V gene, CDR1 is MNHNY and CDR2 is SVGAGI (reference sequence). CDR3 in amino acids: CASRPAGTSYEKLFF. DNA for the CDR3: TGTGCCAGCAGGCCAGCCGGGACCTCTTATGAAAAACTGTTTTTT.

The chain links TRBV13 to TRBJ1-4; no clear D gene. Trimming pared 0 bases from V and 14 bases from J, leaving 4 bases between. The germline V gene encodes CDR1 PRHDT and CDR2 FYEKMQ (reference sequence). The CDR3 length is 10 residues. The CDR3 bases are TGTGCCAGCAGCTTAGGTCTGCTGTTTTTT. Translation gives CASSLGLLFF.

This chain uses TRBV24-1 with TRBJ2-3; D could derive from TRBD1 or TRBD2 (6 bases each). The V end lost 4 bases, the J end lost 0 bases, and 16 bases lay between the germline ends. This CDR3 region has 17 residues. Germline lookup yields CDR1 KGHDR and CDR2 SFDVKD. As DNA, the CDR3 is TGTGCCACCAGTGAAGGAGGGGGGCTGATAAGCACAGATACGCAGTATTTT. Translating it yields CATSEGGGLISTDTQYF.

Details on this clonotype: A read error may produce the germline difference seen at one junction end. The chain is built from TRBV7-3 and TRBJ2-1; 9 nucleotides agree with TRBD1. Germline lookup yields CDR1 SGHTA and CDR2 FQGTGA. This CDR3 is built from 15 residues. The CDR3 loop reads CAGSLTGTGYNEQLF. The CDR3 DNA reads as TGTGCCGGCAGCTTAACGGGGACAGGGTACAATGAGCAGCTCTTC. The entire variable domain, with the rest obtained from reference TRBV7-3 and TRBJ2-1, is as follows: GAGVSQTPSNKVTEKGKYVELRCDPISGHTALYWYRQSLGQGPEFLIYFQGTGAADDSGLPNDRFFAVRPEGSVSTLKIQRTERGDSAVYLCAGSLTGTGYNEQLFGPGTRLTVL.

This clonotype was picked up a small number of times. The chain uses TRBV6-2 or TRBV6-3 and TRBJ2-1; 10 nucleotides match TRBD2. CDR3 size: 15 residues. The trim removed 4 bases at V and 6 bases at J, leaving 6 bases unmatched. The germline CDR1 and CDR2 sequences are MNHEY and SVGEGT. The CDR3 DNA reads TGTGCCAGCAGTTCGAGACGGACTAGCGGCAATGAGCAGTTCTTC. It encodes CASSSRRTSGNEQFF.

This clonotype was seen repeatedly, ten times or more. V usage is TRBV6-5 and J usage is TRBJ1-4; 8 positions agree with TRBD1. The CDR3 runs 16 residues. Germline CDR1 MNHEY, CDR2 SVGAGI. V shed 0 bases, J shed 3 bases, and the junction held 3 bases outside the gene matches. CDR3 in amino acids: CASSYSPGGSNEKLFF. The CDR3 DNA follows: TGTGCCAGCAGTTACTCCCCAGGGGGCTCTAATGAAAAACTGTTTTTT.

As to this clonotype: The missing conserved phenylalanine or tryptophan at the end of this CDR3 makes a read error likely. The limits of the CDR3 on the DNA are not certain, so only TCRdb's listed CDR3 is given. The CDR3 loop reads CASSSGQDPTDS. V and J are TRBV5-1 and TRBJ1-6; the DNA was not used to check the table's D call, TRBD1. The CDR3 spans 12 amino acids, including both terminal residues. The germline V gene has CDR1 SGHRS and CDR2 YFSETQ.

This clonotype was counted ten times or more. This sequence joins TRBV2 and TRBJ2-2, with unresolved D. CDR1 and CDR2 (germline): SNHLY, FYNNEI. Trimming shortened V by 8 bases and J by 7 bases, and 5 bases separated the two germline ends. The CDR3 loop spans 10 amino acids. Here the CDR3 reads CASESGELFF. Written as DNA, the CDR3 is TGTGCCAGCGAGAGCGGGGAGCTGTTTTTT. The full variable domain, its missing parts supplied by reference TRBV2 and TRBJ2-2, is EPEVTQTPSHQVTQMGQEVILRCVPISNHLYFYWYRQILGQKVEFLVSFYNNEISEKSEIFDDQFSVERPDGSNFTLKIRSTKLEDSAMYFCASESGELFFGEGSRLTVL.

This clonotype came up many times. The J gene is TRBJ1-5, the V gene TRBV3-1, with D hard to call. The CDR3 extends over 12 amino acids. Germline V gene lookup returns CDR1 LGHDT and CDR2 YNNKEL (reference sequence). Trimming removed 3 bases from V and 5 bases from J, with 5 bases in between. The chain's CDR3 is CASSQGDQPQHF. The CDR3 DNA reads TGTGCCAGCAGCCAGGGAGATCAGCCCCAGCATTTT.

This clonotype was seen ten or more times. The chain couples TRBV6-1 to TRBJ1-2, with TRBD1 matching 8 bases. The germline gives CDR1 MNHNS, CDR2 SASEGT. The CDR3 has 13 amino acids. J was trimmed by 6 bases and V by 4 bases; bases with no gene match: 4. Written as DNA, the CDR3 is TGTGCCAGCAGTGCGGCGACAGGGGATGGCTACACCTTC. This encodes CASSAATGDGYTF.

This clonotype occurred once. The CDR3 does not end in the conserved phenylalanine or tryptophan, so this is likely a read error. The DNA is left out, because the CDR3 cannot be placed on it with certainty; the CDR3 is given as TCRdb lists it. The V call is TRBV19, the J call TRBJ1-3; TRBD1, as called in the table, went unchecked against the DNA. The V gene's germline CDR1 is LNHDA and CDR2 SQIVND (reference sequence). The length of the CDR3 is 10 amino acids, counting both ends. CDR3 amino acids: CASSLQGDNT.

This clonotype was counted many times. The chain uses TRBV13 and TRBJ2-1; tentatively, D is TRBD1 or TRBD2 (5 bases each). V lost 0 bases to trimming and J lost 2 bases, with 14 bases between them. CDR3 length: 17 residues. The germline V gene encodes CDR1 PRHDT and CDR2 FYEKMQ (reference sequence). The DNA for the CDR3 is TGTGCCAGCAGCTTAGGGAGCGGCAGGGAAGCCTACAATGAGCAGTTCTTC. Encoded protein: CASSLGSGREAYNEQFF.

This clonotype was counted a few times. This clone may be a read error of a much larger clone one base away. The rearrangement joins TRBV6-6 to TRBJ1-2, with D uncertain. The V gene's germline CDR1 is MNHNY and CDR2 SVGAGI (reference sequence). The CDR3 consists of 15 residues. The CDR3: CASSYSTTANYGCTF. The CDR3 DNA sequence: TGTGCCAGCAGTTACTCGACGACGGCTAACTATGGCTGCACCTTC.

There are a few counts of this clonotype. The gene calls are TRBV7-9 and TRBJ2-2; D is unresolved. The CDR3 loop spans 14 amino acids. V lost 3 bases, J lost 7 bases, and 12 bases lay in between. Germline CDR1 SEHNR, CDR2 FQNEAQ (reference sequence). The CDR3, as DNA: TGTGCCAGCAGCTTGGGTCCGGACGTCGGGGAGCTGTTTTTT. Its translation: CASSLGPDVGELFF.

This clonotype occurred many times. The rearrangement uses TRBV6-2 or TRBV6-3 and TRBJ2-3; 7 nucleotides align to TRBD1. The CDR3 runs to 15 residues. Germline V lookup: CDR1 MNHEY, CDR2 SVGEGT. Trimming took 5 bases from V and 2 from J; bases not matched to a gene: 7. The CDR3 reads CASSPIGGATDTQYF. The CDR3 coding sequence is TGTGCCAGCAGTCCGATAGGGGGCGCCACAGATACGCAGTATTTT.

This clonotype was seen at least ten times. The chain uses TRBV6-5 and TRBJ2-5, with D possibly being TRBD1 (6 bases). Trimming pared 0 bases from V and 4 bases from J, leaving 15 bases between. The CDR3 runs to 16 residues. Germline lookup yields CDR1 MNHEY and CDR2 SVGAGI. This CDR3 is CASSYSNRAMGETQYF. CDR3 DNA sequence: TGTGCCAGCAGTTACTCGAACAGGGCGATGGGAGAGACCCAGTACTTC.

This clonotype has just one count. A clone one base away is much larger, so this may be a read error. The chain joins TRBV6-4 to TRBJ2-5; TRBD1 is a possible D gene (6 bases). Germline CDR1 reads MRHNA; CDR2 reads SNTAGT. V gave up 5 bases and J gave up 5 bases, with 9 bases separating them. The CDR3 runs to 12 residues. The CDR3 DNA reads TGTGCCAGCAGTTCCCAGGGGGAGACCCAGTACTTC. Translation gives CASSSQGETQYF.

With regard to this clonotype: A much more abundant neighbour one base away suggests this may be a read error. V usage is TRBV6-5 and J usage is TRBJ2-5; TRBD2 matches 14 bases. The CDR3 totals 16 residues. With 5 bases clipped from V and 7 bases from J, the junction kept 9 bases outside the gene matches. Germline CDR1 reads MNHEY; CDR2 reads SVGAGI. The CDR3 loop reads CASSRTSGGSVGTQYF. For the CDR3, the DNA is TGTGCCAGCAGTCGGACTAGCGGGGGGTCCGTGGGGACCCAGTACTTC.

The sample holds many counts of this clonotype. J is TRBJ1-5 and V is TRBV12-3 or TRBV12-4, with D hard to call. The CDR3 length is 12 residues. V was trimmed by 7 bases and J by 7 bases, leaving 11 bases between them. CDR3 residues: CASTAGGQPQHF. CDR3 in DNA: TGTGCCAGCACAGCAGGAGGACAGCCCCAGCATTTT.

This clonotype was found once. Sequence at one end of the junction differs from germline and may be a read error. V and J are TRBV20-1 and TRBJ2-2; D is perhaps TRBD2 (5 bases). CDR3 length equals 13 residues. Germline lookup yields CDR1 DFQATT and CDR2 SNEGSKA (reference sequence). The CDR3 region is CSARVRQAGKLVF. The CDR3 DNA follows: TGCAGTGCTAGAGTTCGGCAGGCCGGGAAGCTGGTTTTT.

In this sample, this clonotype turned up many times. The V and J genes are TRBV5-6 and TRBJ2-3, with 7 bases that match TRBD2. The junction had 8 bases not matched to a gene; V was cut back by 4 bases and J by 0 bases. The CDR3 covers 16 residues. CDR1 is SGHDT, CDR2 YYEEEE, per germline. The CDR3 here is CASSPGRTLSTDTQYF. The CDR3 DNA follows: TGTGCCAGCAGCCCCGGGAGGACTCTGAGCACAGATACGCAGTATTTT.

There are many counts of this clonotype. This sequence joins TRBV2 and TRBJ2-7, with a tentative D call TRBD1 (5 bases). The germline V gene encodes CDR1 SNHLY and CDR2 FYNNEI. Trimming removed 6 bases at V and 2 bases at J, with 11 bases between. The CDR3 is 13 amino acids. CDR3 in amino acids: CASRKTGTYEQYV. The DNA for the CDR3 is TGTGCCAGCAGGAAAACAGGAACCTACGAGCAGTACGTC.

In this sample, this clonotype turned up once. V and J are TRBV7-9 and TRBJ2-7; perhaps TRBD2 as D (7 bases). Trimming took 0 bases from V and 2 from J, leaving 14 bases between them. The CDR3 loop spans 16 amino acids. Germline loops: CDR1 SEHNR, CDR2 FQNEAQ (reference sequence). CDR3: CASSLAWGGNPYEQYF. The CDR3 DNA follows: TGTGCCAGCAGCTTAGCGTGGGGGGGCAACCCCTACGAGCAGTACTTC.

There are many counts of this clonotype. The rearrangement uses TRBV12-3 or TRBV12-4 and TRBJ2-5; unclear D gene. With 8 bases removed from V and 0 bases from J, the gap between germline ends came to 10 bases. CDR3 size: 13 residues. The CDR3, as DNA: TGTGCCAGCTCAAGTGCCAACCAAGAGACCCAGTACTTC. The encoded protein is CASSSANQETQYF.

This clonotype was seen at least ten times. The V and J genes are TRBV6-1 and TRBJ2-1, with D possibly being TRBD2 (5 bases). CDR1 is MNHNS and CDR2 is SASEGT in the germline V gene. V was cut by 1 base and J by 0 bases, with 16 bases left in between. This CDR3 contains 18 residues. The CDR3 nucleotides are TGTGCCAGCAGTGAAGTCCTTGGTAGCGCGAGCTCCTACAATGAGCAGTTCTTC. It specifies CASSEVLGSASSYNEQFF.

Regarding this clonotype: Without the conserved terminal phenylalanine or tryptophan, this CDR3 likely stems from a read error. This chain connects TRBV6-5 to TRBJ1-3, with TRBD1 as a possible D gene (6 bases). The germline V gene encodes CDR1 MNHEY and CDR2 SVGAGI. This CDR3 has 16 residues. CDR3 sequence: CASRPGHPSSGSTIYL. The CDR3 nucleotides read TGTGCCAGCAGACCGGGACATCCGAGCTCTGGAAGCACCATATATCTT.

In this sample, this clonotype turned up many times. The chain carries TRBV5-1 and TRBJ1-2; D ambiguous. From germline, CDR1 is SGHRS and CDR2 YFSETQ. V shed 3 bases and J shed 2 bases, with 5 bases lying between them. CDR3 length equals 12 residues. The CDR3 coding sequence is TGCGCCAGCAGCTGGGAGAACTATGGCTACACCTTC. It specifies CASSWENYGYTF.

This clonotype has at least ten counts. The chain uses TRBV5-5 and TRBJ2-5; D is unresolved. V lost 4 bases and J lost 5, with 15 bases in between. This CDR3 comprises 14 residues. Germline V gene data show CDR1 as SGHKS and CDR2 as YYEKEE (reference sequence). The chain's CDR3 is CASSRATSRETQYF. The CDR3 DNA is TGTGCCAGCAGCCGAGCGACCTCGAGGGAGACCCAGTACTTC.